This T cell receptor beta chain is drawn from a study of shared clonotypes between healthy human individuals. Trimming took off 6 bases at V and 1 base at J, with 12 bases between the two ends. CDR1 is SNHLY, CDR2 FYNNEI, per germline. This CDR3 has 15 amino acids. Samples underwent the assay at deep level. Clones were read by immunoSEQ multiplex PCR, and TCRdb kept only the in-frame ones, dropping some. The data show 2 million to 2.5 million clones, approximately 93% seen once. V and J are TRBV2 and TRBJ2-2; TRBD1 might be the D (5 bases). Material for sequencing was naive CD4+ T cells from PBMCs. As to subset: CD45RA+ positively selected. The receptor was derived from a young man in good health. Some clones in this sample may be carry-over from other donors' samples. The DNA for the CDR3 is TGTGCCAGCAGGGACCCAGGGCGGAACACCGGGGAGCTGTTTTTT. It is translated as CASRDPGRNTGELFF. Variable domain in full (rest from reference TRBV2 and TRBJ2-2): EPEVTQTPSHQVTQMGQEVILRCVPISNHLYFYWYRQILGQKVEFLVSFYNNEISEKSEIFDDQFSVERPDGSNFTLKIRSTKLEDSAMYFCASRDPGRNTGELFFGEGSRLTVL.